A selection of T cell receptor beta chains follows, all from one sample in a study of blood T cell repertoires in COVID-19. Using immunoSEQ multiplex PCR, the repertoire was profiled, and TCRdb retains in-frame clones only, with some absent. Of more than 200,000 clones in the sample, about 86% were seen once. Sequenced sample: peripheral blood. The receptors stem from a woman aged 45-60 years with COVID-19, enrolled during active disease. Both conserved end residues are part of each CDR3. A D gene is named only where the DNA matches it firmly. Size values are once, few and many counts, or a class for expanded clones, and some rows have none.

.	TRBV4-1	TRBJ1-5	.	CASSQDSGYQPQHF	TGCGCCAGCAGCCAAGATTCAGGATACCAGCCCCAGCATTTT
.	TRBV2	TRBJ1-2	.	CASRQRGYGYTF	TGTGCCAGCAGGCAACGGGGCTATGGCTACACCTTC
.	TRBV27	TRBJ2-1	.	CASSPGNSRGQFF	TGTGCCAGCAGTCCCGGAAACTCCCGCGGGCAGTTCTTC
TRBD1	TRBV9	TRBJ2-7	.	CASSVAQGAGYEQYF	TGTGCCAGCAGCGTAGCCCAGGGGGCAGGGTACGAGCAGTACTTC
.	TRBV27	TRBJ2-7	.	CASSALTTVSYEQYF	TGTGCCAGCAGTGCCCTGACCACAGTTTCTTACGAGCAGTACTTC
.	TRBV3-1/TRBV3-2	TRBJ1-1	.	CASSLSRGGPNTEAFF	TGTGCCAGCAGCCTCTCTAGGGGGGGTCCAAACACTGAAGCTTTCTTT
TRBD1	TRBV10-3	TRBJ2-1	.	CAIRRTGGDNNEQFF	TGTGCCATCAGAAGGACAGGGGGCGACAACAATGAGCAGTTCTTC
TRBD1	TRBV19	TRBJ1-5	.	CASSIVGGGEQPQHF	TGTGCCAGTAGTATAGTTGGAGGGGGCGAGCAACCCCAGCATTTT
.	TRBV5-1	TRBJ1-1	.	CASRRGAANTEAFF	TGCGCCAGCAGGCGTGGGGCAGCGAACACTGAAGCTTTCTTT
TRBD2	TRBV23-1	TRBJ2-3	.	CASSQSHLADSTDTQYF	TGCGCCAGCAGTCAATCCCACCTAGCGGATAGCACAGATACGCAGTATTTT
.	TRBV5-1	TRBJ2-3	.	CASSFKEGTDTQYF	TGCGCCAGCAGCTTCAAGGAGGGGACAGATACGCAGTATTTT
.	TRBV29-1	TRBJ2-3	once	CSALLGGPATDTQYF	TGCAGCGCCTTATTGGGGGGACCGGCCACAGATACGCAGTATTTT
.	TRBV4-1	TRBJ1-2	.	CASSQEADTLNYGYTF	TGCGCCAGCAGCCAAGAGGCGGATACACTGAACTATGGCTACACCTTC
.	TRBV21-1	TRBJ2-3	once	CASSKGHWTDTQYF	TGTGCCAGCAGCAAGGGACATTGGACAGATACGCAGTATTTT
.	TRBV6-1	TRBJ2-3	.	CASSEARRDTQYF	TGTGCCAGCAGTGAAGCGCGGAGGGATACGCAGTATTTT